This TCR beta chain was observed in a study of T cells in women clearing cervical HPV infection. Looking at the study overall: Cases: HPV16-related CIN3 or worse on histology, 2 invasive cancers.

TCR beta CDR3 amplified by multiplex PCR from 950 to 1,500 ng genomic DNA. Produced via immunoSEQ multiplex PCR; TCRdb's table is partial and in-frame only. The sample table sets out about 26,000 clones. Details on this clone: The CDR3 extends 3 residues past the end of the read, so its final part is completed from the germline J gene.

Germline loops: CDR1 SEHNR, CDR2 FQNEAQ (reference sequence). The CDR3 totals 14 residues. V lost 2 bases, J lost 4 bases, and 8 bases lay in between. The rearrangement links TRBV7-9 to TRBJ2-2, with a possible D match to TRBD2 (6 bases). Sequences were obtained from blood buffy coat. This clonotype originated in a woman between 18 and 69 years old with a cervical HPV16 infection that either progressed to CIN3+ or cleared (not recorded which). The part of the CDR3 DNA that was read is TGTGCCAGCAGCTTATTGGGGGGCACCGGGGAG. Protein product: CASSLLGGTGE. The complete CDR3 reads CASSLLGGTGELFF. Drawing the rest from reference TRBV7-9 and TRBJ2-2, the complete variable domain is DTGVSQNPRHKITKRGQNVTFRCDPISEHNRLYWYRQTLGQGPEFLTYFQNEAQLEKSRLLSDRFSAERPKGSFSTLEIQRTEQGDSAMYLCASSLLGGTGELFFGEGSRLTVL.